A single sample gave rise to the 31 T cell receptor beta chains below, sequenced in a study of cytomegalovirus exposure and HLA in healthy donors. TCRdb keeps only in-frame clones here, not all; method: immunoSEQ multiplex PCR. Found here are 300,000 to 400,000 clones, 88% of them singletons; the top ten hold over 0.9%. The sample was PBMCs. The receptors shown here come from a man between 25 and 39 years old in good health and CMV-seronegative.

This clone has just a few counts. This chain links TRBV30 with TRBJ1-1, with D uncertain. V was trimmed by 1 base and J by 1 base, leaving 13 bases between them. Germline CDR1 and CDR2: GTSNPN and SVGIG (reference sequence). The CDR3 runs to 15 residues. The CDR3 here is CAWSGNPSGNTEAFF. CDR3 DNA sequence: TGTGCCTGGAGTGGAAATCCCTCGGGGAACACTGAAGCTTTCTTT.

The J gene is TRBJ2-1, the V gene TRBV5-6; a possible D gene is TRBD1 (5 bases). The CDR3 has 14 amino acids. Germline loops: CDR1 SGHDT, CDR2 YYEEEE. V was clipped by 2 bases and J by 7 bases, with 13 bases between them. The CDR3 coding sequence is TGTGCCAGCAGCTTCTGGCAGGGCAGGAATGAGCAGTTCTTC. Translated: CASSFWQGRNEQFF.

In this sample, this clone turned up once. In DNA form, the CDR3 reads TGTGCCAGCAGCCCCCGGGGGGCCGACTACGAGCAGTACTTC. Translation: CASSPRGADYEQYF. The chain is built from TRBV27 and TRBJ2-7; perhaps TRBD2 as D (7 bases). The CDR3 is 14 amino acids. V lost 6 bases, J lost 3 bases, and 15 bases lay in between. Germline assignment: CDR1 MNHEY and CDR2 SMNVEV (reference sequence).

The gene calls are TRBV7-8 and TRBJ1-1; the D gene is possibly TRBD1 (6 bases). Germline CDR1 and CDR2: SGHVS and FQNEAQ. Trimming stripped 1 base from V and 1 base from J, with 10 bases between. There are 15 residues in the CDR3. The CDR3 DNA reads TGTGCCAGCAGCTTAGTCACAGGGAAGAACACTGAAGCTTTCTTT. It encodes CASSLVTGKNTEAFF.

V gene TRBV10-3 combines with J gene TRBJ2-5, with a possible D match to TRBD2 (6 bases). The ends were cut back, 2 bases at V and 5 bases at J, with 18 bases in the middle. Germline CDR1 reads ENHRY; CDR2 reads SYGVKD. This CDR3 region has 16 residues. The CDR3 DNA reads TGTGCCATCAGTGAGGGACCGGGACTTTCTCGCGAGACCCAGTACTTC. As protein: CAISEGPGLSRETQYF.

The chain combines TRBV5-1 with TRBJ2-1; 8 bases line up with TRBD2. Germline lookup yields CDR1 SGHRS and CDR2 YFSETQ. J lost 7 bases, V lost 0 bases, and 12 bases had no gene match. The CDR3 has 17 amino acids. The CDR3: CASSLDGAGELWNEQFF. The CDR3 DNA follows: TGCGCCAGCAGCTTGGATGGAGCGGGGGAGCTCTGGAATGAGCAGTTCTTC.

The V and J genes are TRBV18 and TRBJ2-3, with a weak D call TRBD2 (7 bases). Looked up from germline, CDR1 is KGHSH and CDR2 is LQKENI. The CDR3 covers 16 residues. Trimming removed 5 bases at V and 0 bases at J, with 15 bases between. In DNA, the CDR3 is TGTGCCAGCTCAGCCCCCGGGGGGCTAAGCACAGATACGCAGTATTTT. Translating it yields CASSAPGGLSTDTQYF. The full variable domain, rest sourced from reference TRBV18 and TRBJ2-3, is NAGVMQNPRHLVRRRGQEARLRCSPMKGHSHVYWYRQLPEEGLKFMVYLQKENIIDESGMPKERFSAEFPKEGPSILRIQQVVRGDSAAYFCASSAPGGLSTDTQYFGPGTRLTVL.

This chain uses TRBV15 with TRBJ1-5; D not resolved. The CDR3 runs 15 residues. The germline V gene encodes CDR1 LNHNV and CDR2 YYDKDF (reference sequence). Trimming cost V 1 base and J 0 bases, with 7 bases left between them. The CDR3 DNA sequence: TGTGCCACCAGCAGAGTGGGGAGTAGCAATCAGCCCCAGCATTTT. Protein sequence: CATSRVGSSNQPQHF.

The chain is built from TRBV27 and TRBJ2-1; 11 nucleotides align to TRBD2. CDR1 and CDR2 (germline): MNHEY, SMNVEV (reference sequence). V lost 2 bases, J lost 4 bases, and 1 base stayed unmatched. The CDR3 loop spans 15 amino acids. CDR3 sequence (DNA): TGTGCCAGCAGTTTAATAGCGGGGGGGTACAATGAGCAGTTCTTC. Translated, it gives CASSLIAGGYNEQFF.

The rearrangement joins TRBV19 to TRBJ2-1; D remains unclear. The V gene lost 3 bases and the J gene lost 0 bases, with 18 bases spanning the gap. Germline assignment: CDR1 LNHDA and CDR2 SQIVND (reference sequence). The CDR3 length is 18 residues. Written as DNA, the CDR3 is TGTGCCAGTAGTATCCCCCCGGCGAGATGGAGCTCCTACAATGAGCAGTTCTTC. Its translation: CASSIPPARWSSYNEQFF.

This clone was detected a few times. The chain is built from TRBV7-9 and TRBJ1-1; D perhaps matches TRBD1 (5 bases). The CDR3 extends over 15 amino acids. CDR1 and CDR2 from the germline V gene are SEHNR and FQNEAQ (reference sequence). V lost 2 bases and J lost 0, with 10 bases in between. The chain's CDR3 is CASSLLIQVNTEAFF. CDR3 coding DNA: TGTGCCAGCAGCTTACTTATACAGGTGAACACTGAAGCTTTCTTT.

The V call is TRBV4-2, the J call TRBJ2-5; 7 bases align to TRBD1. V trimming: 1 base; J trimming: 6 bases; junction bases outside the gene matches: 8. CDR3 length: 15 amino acids. Germline V gene lookup returns CDR1 LGHNA and CDR2 YNFKEQ. The CDR3 spells CASSQAVLRGKTQYF. CDR3 DNA sequence: TGTGCCAGCAGCCAAGCGGTTCTCAGGGGGAAGACCCAGTACTTC.

The V and J genes are TRBV10-3 and TRBJ1-2, with 9 bases identical to TRBD1. This CDR3 region has 13 residues. Germline V gene data show CDR1 as ENHRY and CDR2 as SYGVKD. V lost 8 bases to trimming and J lost 8 bases; unmatched junction nucleotides: 9. CDR3 loop: CAIWGQGSGGYTF. CDR3 coding DNA: TGTGCCATCTGGGGACAGGGCTCCGGAGGCTACACCTTC.

The J gene is TRBJ2-5, the V gene TRBV5-6, with TRBD2 identical over 7 bases. V shed 0 bases, J shed 2 bases, and the junction held 1 base outside the gene matches. From germline, CDR1 is SGHDT and CDR2 YYEEEE. CDR3 length equals 14 residues. CDR3 protein: CASSLDGRQETQYF. CDR3 DNA: TGTGCCAGCAGCTTGGACGGGAGGCAAGAGACCCAGTACTTC.

The chain uses TRBV11-2 and TRBJ2-7; D perhaps matches TRBD1 (6 bases). Germline CDR1 SGHAT, CDR2 FQNNGV. The CDR3 is 13 residues long. Trimming took off 5 bases at V and 2 bases at J, with 10 bases between the two ends. CDR3 region: CASSQQGTYEQYF. The CDR3 nucleotides are TGTGCCAGCAGCCAACAGGGAACCTACGAGCAGTACTTC.

As to this clone: The sample carries other DNA sequences with the same CDR3. This chain joins TRBV27 and TRBJ2-7; 8 bases agree with TRBD2. J was trimmed by 4 bases and V by 3 bases; bases with no gene match: 5. This CDR3 comprises 14 residues. Germline loops: CDR1 MNHEY, CDR2 SMNVEV (reference sequence). The CDR3 reads CASSLFGGAYEQYF. The CDR3 DNA follows: TGTGCCAGCAGTTTGTTCGGGGGGGCATACGAGCAGTACTTC.

This rearrangement joins TRBV19 to TRBJ2-4; TRBD1 agrees at 12 bases. The V segment lost 5 bases and the J segment 9 bases; nucleotides outside the gene matches: 5. Germline loops: CDR1 LNHDA, CDR2 SQIVND (reference sequence). The CDR3 runs to 14 residues. The DNA for the CDR3 is TGTGCCAGTAGTCCGGGACAGGGGGCGGGCATTCAGTACTTC. This sequence encodes CASSPGQGAGIQYF. The complete variable domain, with remaining parts taken from reference TRBV19 and TRBJ2-4, reads DGGITQSPKYLFRKEGQNVTLSCEQNLNHDAMYWYRQDPGQGLRLIYYSQIVNDFQKGDIAEGYSVSREKKESFPLTVTSAQKNPTAFYLCASSPGQGAGIQYFGAGTRLSVL.

V gene TRBV6-5 combines with J gene TRBJ1-5; weak D call: TRBD1 (6 bases). The CDR3 covers 13 residues. With 0 bases removed from V and 7 bases from J, the gap between germline ends came to 7 bases. Germline V gene sequence: CDR1 MNHEY, CDR2 SVGAGI. Written as DNA, the CDR3 is TGTGCCAGCAGTTACTCGAGGGGGCAGCCCCAGCATTTT. Its protein is CASSYSRGQPQHF.

The chain recombines TRBV28 with TRBJ2-7; D possibly corresponds to TRBD1 (7 bases). V was shortened by 9 bases and J by 2 bases, with 17 bases between the two germline ends. Germline loops: CDR1 MDHEN, CDR2 SYDVKM. This CDR3 region has 14 residues. The CDR3 region has the DNA TGTGCCAGTGTTCCAGGGGGGCTCACCTACGAGCAGTACTTC. Translated: CASVPGGLTYEQYF.

Written as DNA, the CDR3 is TGTGCCAGCAGCCCGAGACAGACAGGGAATCAGCCCCAGCATTTT. It specifies CASSPRQTGNQPQHF. The rearrangement joins TRBV5-6 to TRBJ1-5, with 7 bases matching TRBD1. Germline CDR1 SGHDT, CDR2 YYEEEE. Trimming removed 4 bases from V and 4 bases from J; junction bases left unmatched: 8. The CDR3 has 15 amino acids.

The V and J genes are TRBV25-1 and TRBJ1-2, with D possibly matching TRBD1 (5 bases). The germline V gene encodes CDR1 MGHDK and CDR2 SYGVNS. The V gene lost 5 bases and the J gene lost 0 bases, with 7 bases spanning the gap. The CDR3 has 13 amino acids. Here the CDR3 reads CASSKTANYGYTF. CDR3 DNA: TGTGCCAGCAGTAAGACAGCTAACTATGGCTACACCTTC.

The chain has TRBV11-3 and TRBJ1-1; TRBD1 is a possible D gene (5 bases). Trimming left V 4 bases short and J 6 bases short, with 9 bases between. Per the germline V gene, CDR1 is SGHNT and CDR2 is YENEEA. The CDR3 covers 12 residues. This chain's CDR3 is CASSSPGAEAFF. The CDR3 coding sequence is TGTGCCAGCAGCTCACCGGGGGCTGAAGCTTTCTTT.

This clone was counted a single time. V is TRBV11-2 and J is TRBJ2-7; TRBD1 agrees at 7 bases. The CDR3 has 16 residues. V lost 3 bases, J lost 5 bases, and 13 bases stayed unmatched. Germline assignment: CDR1 SGHAT and CDR2 FQNNGV. The CDR3 sequence: CASSLGAGTVVHEQYF. CDR3 coding DNA: TGTGCCAGCAGCTTGGGAGCCGGGACAGTCGTGCACGAGCAGTACTTC.

V usage is TRBV7-6 and J usage is TRBJ2-1; TRBD1 matches at 8 bases. V was pared by 4 bases and J by 2 bases, with 4 bases of the junction left unmatched. The length of the CDR3 is 15 residues. Germline lookup yields CDR1 SGHVS and CDR2 FNYEAQ. CDR3 residues: CASSSRTGPYNEQFF. For the CDR3, the DNA is TGTGCCAGCAGCTCTCGGACAGGGCCCTACAATGAGCAGTTCTTC.

The chain carries TRBV2 and TRBJ2-4; D possibly corresponds to TRBD1 (6 bases). The CDR3 covers 13 residues. Germline loops: CDR1 SNHLY, CDR2 FYNNEI. V lost 5 bases, J lost 13 bases, and 18 bases lay in between. The CDR3 DNA reads TGTGCCAGCAGTAGAGGGTTAGGGGGATACCAGTACTTC. Residues: CASSRGLGGYQYF.

This clone occurred a few times. The J gene is TRBJ2-7, the V gene TRBV25-1, with 7 positions matching TRBD2. J lost 2 bases, V lost 1 base, and 5 bases had no gene match. There are 15 residues in the CDR3. Germline V CDR1 and CDR2: MGHDK, SYGVNS. CDR3 DNA: TGTGCCAGCAGTGAATCCCACGGGACTACCTACGAGCAGTACTTC. Protein product: CASSESHGTTYEQYF.

This clone was counted only a few times. This sequence joins TRBV29-1 and TRBJ2-2; D is uncertain. CDR1 and CDR2 (germline): SQVTM, ANQGSEA. The CDR3 length is 14 residues. Trimming pared 4 bases from V and 7 bases from J, leaving 16 bases between. The CDR3 nucleotides are TGCAGCGTTGCGAGGCAGTATCCTAACGGGGAGCTGTTTTTT. This sequence encodes CSVARQYPNGELFF.

The chain recombines TRBV7-9 with TRBJ1-4; tentative D call: TRBD1 (5 bases). Trimming removed 4 bases at V and 0 bases at J, with 12 bases between. Germline lookup yields CDR1 SEHNR and CDR2 FQNEAQ (reference sequence). CDR3 size: 16 residues. This CDR3 is CASSSLQAPTNEKLFF. The DNA for the CDR3 is TGTGCCAGCAGCTCGTTACAGGCCCCAACTAATGAAAAACTGTTTTTT.

This rearrangement joins TRBV7-6 to TRBJ2-7, with D possibly TRBD1 on 5 matching bases. Germline values: CDR1 SGHVS, CDR2 FNYEAQ. The CDR3 is 13 residues long. V was pared by 0 bases and J by 4 bases, with 7 bases between. The CDR3 region has the DNA TGTGCCAGCAGCTTAGCCCAGGGTTACGAGCAGTACTTC. This codes for CASSLAQGYEQYF.

This sequence joins TRBV11-2 and TRBJ2-4; D gene uncertain. V was pared by 5 bases and J by 1 base, with 9 bases between. Germline CDR1 is SGHAT and CDR2 is FQNNGV. The CDR3 runs 14 residues. CDR3: CASSTVQAKNIQYF. In DNA form, the CDR3 reads TGTGCCAGCAGCACCGTACAGGCCAAAAACATTCAGTACTTC.

The chain is built from TRBV6-5 and TRBJ1-6; D is possibly TRBD1 (6 bases). The CDR3 contains 13 residues. In germline, CDR1 is MNHEY, CDR2 SVGAGI. Deletions cut 6 bases from V and 10 bases from J, with 13 bases between. CDR3 in amino acids: CASRNGQHSPLHF. The CDR3 DNA sequence: TGTGCCAGCAGAAATGGACAGCACTCACCCCTCCACTTT.